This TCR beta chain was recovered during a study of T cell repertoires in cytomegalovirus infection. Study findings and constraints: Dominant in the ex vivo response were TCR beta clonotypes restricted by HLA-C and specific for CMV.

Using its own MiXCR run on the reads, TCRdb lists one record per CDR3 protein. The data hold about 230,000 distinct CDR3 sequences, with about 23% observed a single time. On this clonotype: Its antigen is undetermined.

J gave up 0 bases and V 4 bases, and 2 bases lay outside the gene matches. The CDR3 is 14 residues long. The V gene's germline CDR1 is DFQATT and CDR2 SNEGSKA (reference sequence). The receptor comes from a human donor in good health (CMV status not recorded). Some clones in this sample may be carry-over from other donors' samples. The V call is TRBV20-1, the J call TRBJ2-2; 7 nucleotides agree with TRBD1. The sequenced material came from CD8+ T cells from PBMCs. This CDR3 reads CSATGTANTGELFF. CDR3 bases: TGCAGTGCTACCGGGACAGCGAACACCGGGGAGCTGTTTTTT.